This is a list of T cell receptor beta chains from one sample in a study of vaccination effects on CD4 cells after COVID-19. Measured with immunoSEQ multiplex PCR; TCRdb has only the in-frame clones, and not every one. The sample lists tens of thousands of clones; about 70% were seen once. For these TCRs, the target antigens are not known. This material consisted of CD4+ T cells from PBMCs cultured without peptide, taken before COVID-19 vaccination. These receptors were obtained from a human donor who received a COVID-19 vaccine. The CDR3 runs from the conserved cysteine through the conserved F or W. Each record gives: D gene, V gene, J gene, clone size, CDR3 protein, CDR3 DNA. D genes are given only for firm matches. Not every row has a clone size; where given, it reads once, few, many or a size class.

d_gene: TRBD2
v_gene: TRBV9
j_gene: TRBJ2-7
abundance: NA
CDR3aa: CASSTSGSYEQYF
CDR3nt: TGTGCCAGCAGCACTAGCGGCTCCTACGAGCAGTACTTC

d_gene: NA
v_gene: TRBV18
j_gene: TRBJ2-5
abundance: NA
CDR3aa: CASSQRDFQETQYF
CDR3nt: TGTGCCAGCTCGCAGAGAGACTTCCAAGAGACCCAGTACTTC

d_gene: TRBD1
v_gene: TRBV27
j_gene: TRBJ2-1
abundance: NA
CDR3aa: CASSPGTAFSYNEQFF
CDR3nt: TGTGCCAGCAGTCCCGGGACAGCATTTTCCTACAATGAGCAGTTCTTC

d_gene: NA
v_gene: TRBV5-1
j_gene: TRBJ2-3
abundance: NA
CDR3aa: CASASESDTQYF
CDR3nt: TGCGCCAGCGCCTCAGAGTCAGATACGCAGTATTTT

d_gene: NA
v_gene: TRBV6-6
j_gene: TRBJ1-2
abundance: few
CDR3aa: CASRTAEYGYTF
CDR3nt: TGTGCCAGCAGGACAGCCGAATATGGCTACACCTTC

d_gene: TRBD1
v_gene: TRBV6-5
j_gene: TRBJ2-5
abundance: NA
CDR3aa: CASSYSARGQGETQYF
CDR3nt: TGTGCCAGCAGTTACTCGGCCAGGGGGCAAGGAGAGACCCAGTACTTC

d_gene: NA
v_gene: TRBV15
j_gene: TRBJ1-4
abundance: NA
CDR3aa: CATSPVRGAWEKLFF
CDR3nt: TGTGCCACCAGCCCAGTACGGGGGGCCTGGGAAAAACTGTTTTTT

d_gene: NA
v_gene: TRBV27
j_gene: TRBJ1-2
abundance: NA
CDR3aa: CASSFGPNYGYTF
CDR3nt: TGTGCCAGCAGTTTTGGCCCTAACTATGGCTACACCTTC

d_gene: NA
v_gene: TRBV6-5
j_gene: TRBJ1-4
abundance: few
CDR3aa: CASSYSLDPPREKLFF
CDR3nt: TGTGCCAGCAGTTACAGTCTCGACCCGCCGAGGGAAAAACTGTTTTTT

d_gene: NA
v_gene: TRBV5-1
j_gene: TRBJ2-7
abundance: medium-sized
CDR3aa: CASSLRTVSYEQYF
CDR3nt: TGCGCCAGCAGCTTGAGAACGGTATCCTACGAGCAGTACTTC

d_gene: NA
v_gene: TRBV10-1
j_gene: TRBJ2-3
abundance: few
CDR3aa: CASSESIGGSTDTQYF
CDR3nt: TGCGCCAGCAGTGAGTCGATAGGCGGGAGCACAGATACGCAGTATTTT

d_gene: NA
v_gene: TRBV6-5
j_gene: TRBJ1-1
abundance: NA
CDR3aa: CASSYSSGEGTEAFF
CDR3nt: TGTGCCAGCAGTTACTCGTCCGGGGAGGGGACTGAAGCTTTCTTT

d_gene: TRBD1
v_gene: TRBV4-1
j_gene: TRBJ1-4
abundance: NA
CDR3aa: CASSLGGQGLRGKLFF
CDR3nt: TGCGCCAGCAGCCTAGGCGGACAGGGCCTTAGGGGAAAACTGTTTTTT

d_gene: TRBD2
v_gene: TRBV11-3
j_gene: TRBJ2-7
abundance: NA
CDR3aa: CASSLGVGTSGSDEQYF
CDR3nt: TGTGCCAGCAGCTTAGGAGTCGGGACTAGCGGGAGCGACGAGCAGTACTTC

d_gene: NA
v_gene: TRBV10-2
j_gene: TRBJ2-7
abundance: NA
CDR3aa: CASSFQQETYEQYF
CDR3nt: TGCGCCAGCAGTTTTCAACAGGAGACCTACGAGCAGTACTTC

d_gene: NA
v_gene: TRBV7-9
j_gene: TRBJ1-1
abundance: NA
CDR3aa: CASSLEGGGTEAFF
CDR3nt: TGTGCCAGCAGCTTAGAAGGTGGGGGAACTGAAGCTTTCTTT

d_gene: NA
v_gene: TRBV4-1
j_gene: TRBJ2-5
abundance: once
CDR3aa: CASSQGIREQTQYF
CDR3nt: TGCGCCAGCAGCCAAGGGATCAGGGAGCAGACCCAGTACTTC

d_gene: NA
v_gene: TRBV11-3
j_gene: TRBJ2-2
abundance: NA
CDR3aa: CASSTGTSKTGELFF
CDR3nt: TGTGCCAGCAGCACCGGGACCTCTAAAACCGGGGAGCTGTTTTTT

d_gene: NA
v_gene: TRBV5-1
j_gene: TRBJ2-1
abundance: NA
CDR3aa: CASSSGRSPYNEQFF
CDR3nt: TGCGCCAGCAGCTCGGGACGGTCGCCCTACAATGAGCAGTTCTTC

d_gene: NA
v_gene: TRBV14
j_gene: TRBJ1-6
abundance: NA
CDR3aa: CASSQGVKNSPLHF
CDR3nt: TGTGCCAGCAGCCAAGGAGTGAAAAATTCACCCCTCCACTTT

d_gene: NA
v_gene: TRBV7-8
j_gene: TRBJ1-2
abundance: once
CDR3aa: CASSYDRNSYGYTF
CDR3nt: TGTGCCAGCAGCTATGACAGAAACTCCTATGGCTACACCTTC

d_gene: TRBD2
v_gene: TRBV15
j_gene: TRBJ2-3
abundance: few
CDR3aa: CATSTLAGFHTQYF
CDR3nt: TGTGCCACCAGCACGCTAGCGGGATTCCATACGCAGTATTTT

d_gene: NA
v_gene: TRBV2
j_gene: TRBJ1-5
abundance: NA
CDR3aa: CASGRAGGENQPQHF
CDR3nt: TGTGCCAGCGGGAGGGCGGGGGGCGAGAATCAGCCCCAGCATTTT

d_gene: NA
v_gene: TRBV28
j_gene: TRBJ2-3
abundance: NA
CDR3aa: CATQNRDTQYF
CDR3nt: TGTGCCACCCAAAACAGGGATACGCAGTATTTT

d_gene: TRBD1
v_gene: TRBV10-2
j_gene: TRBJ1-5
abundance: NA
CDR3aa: CASSGGGAGNQPQHF
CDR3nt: TGCGCCAGCAGTGGAGGGGGCGCGGGCAATCAGCCCCAGCATTTT

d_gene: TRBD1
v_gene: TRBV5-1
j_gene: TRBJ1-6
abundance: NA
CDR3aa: CASSLGTGGGNSPLHF
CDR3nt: TGCGCCAGCAGCCTGGGGACAGGGGGCGGAAATTCACCCCTCCACTTT

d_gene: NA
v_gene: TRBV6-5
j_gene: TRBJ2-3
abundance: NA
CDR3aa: CASSYVAAVTDTQYF
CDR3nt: TGTGCCAGCAGTTACGTAGCGGCCGTCACAGATACGCAGTATTTT

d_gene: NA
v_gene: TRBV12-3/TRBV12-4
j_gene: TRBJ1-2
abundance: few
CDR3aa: CASSLAGPYGYTF
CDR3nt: TGTGCCAGCAGTTTAGCGGGACCCTATGGCTACACCTTC

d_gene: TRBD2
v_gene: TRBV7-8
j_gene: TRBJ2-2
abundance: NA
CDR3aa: CASREIAGDTGELFF
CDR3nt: TGTGCCAGCAGGGAAATAGCGGGCGACACCGGGGAGCTGTTTTTT

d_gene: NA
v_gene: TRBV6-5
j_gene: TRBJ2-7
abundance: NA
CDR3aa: CASRQTVFSYEQYF
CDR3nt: TGTGCCAGCAGGCAAACAGTTTTTTCCTACGAGCAGTACTTC

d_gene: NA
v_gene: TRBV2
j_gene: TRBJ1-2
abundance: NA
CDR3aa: CASTDPNYGYTF
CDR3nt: TGTGCCAGCACAGACCCTAACTATGGCTACACCTTC

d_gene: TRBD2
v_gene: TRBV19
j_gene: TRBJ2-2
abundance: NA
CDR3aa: CASRGTSYTGELFF
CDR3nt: TGTGCCAGTAGGGGGACTAGTTACACCGGGGAGCTGTTTTTT

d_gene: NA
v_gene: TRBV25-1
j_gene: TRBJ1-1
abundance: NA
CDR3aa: CASRGRTGEAFF
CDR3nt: TGTGCCAGCAGGGGTCGTACCGGTGAAGCTTTCTTT

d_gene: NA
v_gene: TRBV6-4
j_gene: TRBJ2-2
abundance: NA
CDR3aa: CASSDSIAGELFF
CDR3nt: TGTGCCAGCAGTGACTCAATCGCCGGGGAGCTGTTTTTT

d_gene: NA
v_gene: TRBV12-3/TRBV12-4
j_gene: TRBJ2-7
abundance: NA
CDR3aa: CASSYASLEQYF
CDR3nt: TGTGCCAGCAGTTACGCTTCCCTCGAGCAGTACTTC

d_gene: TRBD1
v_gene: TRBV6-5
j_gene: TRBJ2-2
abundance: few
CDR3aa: CASSFQEQGFGELFF
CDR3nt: TGTGCCAGCAGTTTTCAGGAACAGGGGTTCGGGGAGCTGTTTTTT

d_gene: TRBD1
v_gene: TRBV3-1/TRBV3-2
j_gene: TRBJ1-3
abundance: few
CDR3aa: CASSQEAGGYTIYF
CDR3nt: TGTGCCAGCAGCCAAGAGGCAGGGGGGTACACCATATATTTT

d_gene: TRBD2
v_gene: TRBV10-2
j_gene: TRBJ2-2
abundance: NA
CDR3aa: CASSGLAGGPGAGELFF
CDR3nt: TGCGCCAGCAGCGGACTAGCGGGAGGGCCGGGCGCCGGGGAGCTGTTTTTT

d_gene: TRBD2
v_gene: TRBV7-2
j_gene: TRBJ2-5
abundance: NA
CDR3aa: CASSSGLRGVGTQYF
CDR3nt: TGTGCCAGCAGCTCGGGACTACGGGGGGTAGGGACCCAGTACTTC

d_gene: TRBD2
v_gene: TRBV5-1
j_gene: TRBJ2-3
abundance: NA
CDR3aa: CASSSGTSDTDTQYF
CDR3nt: TGCGCCAGCAGCTCCGGGACTAGCGACACAGATACGCAGTATTTT

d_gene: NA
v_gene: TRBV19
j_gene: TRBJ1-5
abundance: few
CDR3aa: CASSIWTGGLSNQPQHF
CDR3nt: TGTGCCAGTAGTATTTGGACGGGGGGTCTGAGCAATCAGCCCCAGCATTTT

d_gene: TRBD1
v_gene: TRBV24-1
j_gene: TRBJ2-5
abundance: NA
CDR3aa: CATGQGVGETQYF
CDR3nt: TGTGCCACCGGACAGGGAGTAGGGGAGACCCAGTACTTC

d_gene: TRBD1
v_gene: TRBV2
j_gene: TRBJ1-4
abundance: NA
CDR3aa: CASSDLGPGGASKLFF
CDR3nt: TGTGCCAGCAGTGACTTAGGGCCAGGGGGCGCGTCAAAACTGTTTTTT

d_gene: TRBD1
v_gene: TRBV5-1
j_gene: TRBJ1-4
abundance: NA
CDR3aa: CASRPGQGANEKLFF
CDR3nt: TGCGCCAGCAGACCAGGACAGGGGGCTAATGAAAAACTGTTTTTT

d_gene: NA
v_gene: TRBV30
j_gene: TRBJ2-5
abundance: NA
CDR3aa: CASPHKTQYF
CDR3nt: TGTGCCTCACCCCATAAGACCCAGTACTTC

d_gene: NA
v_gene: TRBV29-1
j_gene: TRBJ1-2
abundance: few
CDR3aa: CSVEDTANYGYTF
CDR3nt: TGCAGCGTTGAAGATACAGCGAACTATGGCTACACCTTC

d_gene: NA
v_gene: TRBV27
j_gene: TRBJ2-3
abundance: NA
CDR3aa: CASKKLARADTQYF
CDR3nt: TGTGCCAGCAAGAAACTAGCCAGGGCAGATACGCAGTATTTT

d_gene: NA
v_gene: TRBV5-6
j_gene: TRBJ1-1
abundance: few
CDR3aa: CASSFEFGGEAFF
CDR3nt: TGTGCCAGCAGCTTCGAGTTCGGTGGTGAGGCTTTCTTT

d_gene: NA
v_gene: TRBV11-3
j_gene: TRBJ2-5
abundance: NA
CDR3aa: CASSQGDSQETQYF
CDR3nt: TGTGCCAGCAGTCAGGGGGACTCCCAAGAGACCCAGTACTTC

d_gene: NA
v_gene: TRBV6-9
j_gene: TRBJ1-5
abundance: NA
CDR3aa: CATDHSPDYNQPQHF
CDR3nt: TGTGCCACCGATCATTCACCGGACTACAATCAGCCCCAGCATTTT

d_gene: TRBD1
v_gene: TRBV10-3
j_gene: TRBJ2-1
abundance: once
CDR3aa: CAIRNPGTGLPHEQFF
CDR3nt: TGTGCCATCAGGAACCCCGGGACAGGACTCCCTCATGAGCAGTTCTTC

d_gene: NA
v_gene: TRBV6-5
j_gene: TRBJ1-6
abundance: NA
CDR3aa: CASMGQVNSPLHF
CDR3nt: TGTGCCAGCATGGGGCAGGTGAATTCACCCCTCCACTTT

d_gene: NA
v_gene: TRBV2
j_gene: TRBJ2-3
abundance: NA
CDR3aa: CASTFLRRATSTDTQYF
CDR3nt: TGTGCCAGCACCTTCCTAAGGCGAGCCACTAGCACAGATACGCAGTATTTT

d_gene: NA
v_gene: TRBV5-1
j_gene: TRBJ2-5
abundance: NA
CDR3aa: CASSLILGGPQETQYF
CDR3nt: TGCGCCAGCAGCTTGATACTCGGGGGCCCCCAAGAGACCCAGTACTTC

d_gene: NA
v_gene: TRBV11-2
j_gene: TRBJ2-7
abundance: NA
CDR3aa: CASSLTGAYEQYF
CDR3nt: TGTGCCAGCAGCTTGACGGGCGCCTACGAGCAGTACTTC

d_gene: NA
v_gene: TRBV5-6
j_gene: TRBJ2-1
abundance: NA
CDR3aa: CASRGRIYNEQFF
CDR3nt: TGTGCCAGCAGGGGACGGATTTACAATGAGCAGTTCTTC

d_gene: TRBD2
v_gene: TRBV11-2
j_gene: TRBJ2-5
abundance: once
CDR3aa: CASSLVGGGGARQETQYF
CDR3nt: TGTGCCAGCAGCTTAGTTGGGGGCGGGGGGGCCAGGCAAGAGACCCAGTACTTC